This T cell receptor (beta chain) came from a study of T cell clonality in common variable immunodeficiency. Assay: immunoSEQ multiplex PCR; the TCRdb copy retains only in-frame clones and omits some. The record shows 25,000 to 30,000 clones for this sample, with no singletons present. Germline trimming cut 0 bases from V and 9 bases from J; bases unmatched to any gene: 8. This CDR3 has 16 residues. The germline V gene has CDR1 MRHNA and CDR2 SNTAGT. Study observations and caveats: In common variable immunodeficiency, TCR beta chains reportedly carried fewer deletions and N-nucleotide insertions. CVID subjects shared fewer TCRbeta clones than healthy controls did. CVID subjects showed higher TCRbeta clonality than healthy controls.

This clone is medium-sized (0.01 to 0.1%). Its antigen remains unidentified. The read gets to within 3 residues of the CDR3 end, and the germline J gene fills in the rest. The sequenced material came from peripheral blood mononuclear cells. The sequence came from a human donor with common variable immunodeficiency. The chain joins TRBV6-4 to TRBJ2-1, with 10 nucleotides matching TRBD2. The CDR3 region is CASSDSVSGGAAEQFF. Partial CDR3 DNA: TGTGCCAGCAGTGACTCGGTGAGCGGGGGGGCGGCTGAG.